This is a list of T cell receptor beta chains from one sample in a study of cytomegalovirus exposure and HLA in healthy donors. TCRdb keeps only in-frame clones here, not all; method: immunoSEQ multiplex PCR. The table includes approximately 150,000 clones, roughly 79% detected once. Sequenced input: PBMCs. All receptors derive from a woman under 30 in good health and CMV-seropositive. The CDR3 runs from the conserved cysteine through the conserved F or W. The order of the fields is J gene, D gene, clone size, V gene, CDR3 protein, CDR3 DNA. A D gene is named only where the DNA matches it firmly. Only some rows state a clone size, as once, few, many or a class for expanded clones.

j_call: TRBJ2-5; d_call: NA; clone_size: NA; v_call: TRBV13; cdr3_aa: CASSPPNEETQYF; cdr3_nt: TGTGCCAGCAGCCCCCCTAATGAAGAGACCCAGTACTTC
j_call: TRBJ1-3; d_call: TRBD1; clone_size: NA; v_call: TRBV7-9; cdr3_aa: CASRSTRDRLTGNTIYF; cdr3_nt: TGTGCCAGCAGATCTACCCGGGACAGGCTGACTGGAAACACCATATATTTT
j_call: TRBJ1-2; d_call: NA; clone_size: NA; v_call: TRBV5-8; cdr3_aa: CASSLGIWGENYGYTF; cdr3_nt: TGTGCCAGCAGCTTGGGGATTTGGGGGGAGAACTATGGCTACACCTTC
j_call: TRBJ1-1; d_call: TRBD1; clone_size: NA; v_call: TRBV9; cdr3_aa: CASSPQGQRNTEAFF; cdr3_nt: TGTGCCAGCAGCCCCCAGGGACAGCGAAACACTGAAGCTTTCTTT
j_call: TRBJ2-1; d_call: NA; clone_size: NA; v_call: TRBV6-7; cdr3_aa: CASSPGVYNEQFF; cdr3_nt: TGTGCCAGCAGTCCCGGGGTTTACAATGAGCAGTTCTTC
j_call: TRBJ1-6; d_call: NA; clone_size: NA; v_call: TRBV4-1; cdr3_aa: CASSQQRPRKLGGPLHF; cdr3_nt: TGCGCCAGCAGCCAACAACGCCCGAGGAAATTAGGGGGACCCCTCCACTTT
j_call: TRBJ1-1; d_call: NA; clone_size: NA; v_call: TRBV6-5; cdr3_aa: CASSLSQGTEAFF; cdr3_nt: TGTGCCAGCAGCCTTTCGCAGGGCACTGAAGCTTTCTTT
j_call: TRBJ2-3; d_call: TRBD1; clone_size: NA; v_call: TRBV7-9; cdr3_aa: CASSPAKGARTDTQYF; cdr3_nt: TGTGCCAGCAGCCCAGCCAAGGGGGCGAGAACAGATACGCAGTATTTT
j_call: TRBJ2-3; d_call: TRBD2; clone_size: few; v_call: TRBV30; cdr3_aa: CAWTSGVVQTDTQYF; cdr3_nt: TGTGCCTGGACTAGCGGGGTGGTGCAGACAGATACGCAGTATTTT
j_call: TRBJ2-5; d_call: NA; clone_size: NA; v_call: TRBV7-8; cdr3_aa: CASSLPGRTEETQYF; cdr3_nt: TGTGCCAGCAGCCTCCCAGGCAGGACAGAAGAGACCCAGTACTTC
j_call: TRBJ1-1; d_call: TRBD1; clone_size: once; v_call: TRBV11-2; cdr3_aa: CASSDRQGLNTEAFF; cdr3_nt: TGTGCCAGCAGCGACCGACAGGGTCTGAACACTGAAGCTTTCTTT
j_call: TRBJ2-1; d_call: TRBD2; clone_size: NA; v_call: TRBV2; cdr3_aa: CASSVGGGAYNEQFF; cdr3_nt: TGTGCCAGCAGTGTCGGCGGGGGGGCTTACAATGAGCAGTTCTTC
j_call: TRBJ1-2; d_call: NA; clone_size: NA; v_call: TRBV30; cdr3_aa: CAGLNGGASGYTF; cdr3_nt: TGTGCCGGTCTAAACGGGGGGGCGTCCGGCTACACCTTC
j_call: TRBJ1-5; d_call: NA; clone_size: NA; v_call: TRBV5-1; cdr3_aa: CASSLGSEGYQPQHF; cdr3_nt: TGCGCCAGCAGCCTCGGCTCAGAGGGATATCAGCCCCAGCATTTT
j_call: TRBJ2-2; d_call: NA; clone_size: NA; v_call: TRBV9; cdr3_aa: CASSVGDSVGELFF; cdr3_nt: TGTGCCAGCAGCGTAGGAGACAGCGTCGGGGAGCTGTTTTTT
j_call: TRBJ2-2; d_call: TRBD1; clone_size: NA; v_call: TRBV4-1; cdr3_aa: CASSQLTGAGELFF; cdr3_nt: TGCGCCAGCAGCCAACTGACAGGGGCCGGGGAGCTGTTTTTT
j_call: TRBJ2-2; d_call: NA; clone_size: NA; v_call: TRBV2; cdr3_aa: CASSAHTGELFF; cdr3_nt: TGTGCCAGCAGTGCTCACACCGGGGAGCTGTTTTTT
j_call: TRBJ2-1; d_call: TRBD1; clone_size: NA; v_call: TRBV11-2; cdr3_aa: CASSFGTGVFF; cdr3_nt: TGTGCCAGCAGCTTCGGGACAGGGGTCTTCTTC
j_call: TRBJ1-2; d_call: NA; clone_size: NA; v_call: TRBV7-9; cdr3_aa: CASSLVRQISGVYGYTF; cdr3_nt: TGTGCCAGCAGCTTAGTTAGACAAATATCGGGGGTTTACGGCTACACCTTC
j_call: TRBJ1-6; d_call: NA; clone_size: NA; v_call: TRBV10-3; cdr3_aa: CAISEGSEDYNSPLHF; cdr3_nt: TGTGCCATCAGTGAGGGCAGCGAAGACTATAATTCACCCCTCCACTTT
j_call: TRBJ1-3; d_call: NA; clone_size: NA; v_call: TRBV7-9; cdr3_aa: CASSLPQGSGNTIYF; cdr3_nt: TGTGCCAGCAGCCTCCCCCAGGGCTCTGGAAACACCATATATTTT
j_call: TRBJ2-7; d_call: NA; clone_size: NA; v_call: TRBV29-1; cdr3_aa: CSVVQGTYEQYF; cdr3_nt: TGCAGCGTTGTCCAGGGTACCTACGAGCAGTACTTC
j_call: TRBJ1-3; d_call: TRBD1; clone_size: NA; v_call: TRBV7-6; cdr3_aa: CASSRGQGTGNTIYF; cdr3_nt: TGTGCCAGCAGCCGCGGACAGGGGACTGGAAACACCATATATTTT
j_call: TRBJ2-3; d_call: NA; clone_size: NA; v_call: TRBV11-2; cdr3_aa: CASSSREGFTDTQYF; cdr3_nt: TGTGCCAGCAGCTCACGGGAAGGGTTCACAGATACGCAGTATTTT
j_call: TRBJ1-5; d_call: NA; clone_size: NA; v_call: TRBV6-1; cdr3_aa: CASSAPSSRGISNQPQHF; cdr3_nt: TGTGCCAGCAGTGCCCCCTCATCTAGGGGAATAAGCAATCAGCCCCAGCATTTT
j_call: TRBJ2-1; d_call: NA; clone_size: NA; v_call: TRBV11-3; cdr3_aa: CASSLMGDYNEQFF; cdr3_nt: TGTGCCAGCAGCTTAATGGGAGACTACAATGAGCAGTTCTTC
j_call: TRBJ1-2; d_call: NA; clone_size: NA; v_call: TRBV4-1; cdr3_aa: CASSQVSEGIYTF; cdr3_nt: TGCGCCAGCAGCCAAGTTAGCGAGGGAATCTACACCTTC